This TCR beta chain was captured in a study of blood T cell repertoires in COVID-19. Generated by immunoSEQ multiplex PCR, the TCRdb table keeps only in-frame clones and is missing some. The sample includes fewer than 500,000 clones, about 90% of them seen just once. Either two negative PCRs, clearance, or symptom resolution qualified Cohort 3 donors as recovered. This CDR3 contains 15 residues. J gave up 3 bases and V 7 bases, and 12 bases lay outside the gene matches. Looked up from germline, CDR1 is SGHRS and CDR2 is YFSETQ. This TCR came from a man aged 25 to 40 who had recovered from COVID-19. The chain uses TRBV5-1 and TRBJ1-2; 7 nucleotides match TRBD1. The sample consisted of PBMCs or T cells enriched from blood (not recorded which). CDR3 DNA: TGCGCCAGCGGACTTGACAGGGCACAAGACTATGGCTACACCTTC. It yields the protein CASGLDRAQDYGYTF.